Listed below are T cell receptor beta chains from one sample, sequenced in a study of response to subunit inactivated influenza vaccine. TCRdb independently ran MiXCR on the RT-PCR reads; one entry per CDR3 protein. The sample consists of around 710,000 distinct CDR3 sequences, around 14% of them appearing once. The input for sequencing was PBMCs from blood, taken about 14 days before vaccination. The receptors derive from a man aged 50 to 59 who received an inactivated influenza vaccine. CDR3s include the opening cysteine and the closing phenylalanine or tryptophan. The D gene is left open where the match is weak. A row's size may be missing; if present it is once, few, many or a size class.

V gene	clone size	D gene	J gene	CDR3 DNA	CDR3 protein
TRBV11-2	once	.	TRBJ2-1	TGTGCCAGCAGCTTAACAATTCAGAGCTCCTACAATGAGCAGTTCTTC	CASSLTIQSSYNEQFF
TRBV6-1	.	TRBD1	TRBJ2-1	TGTGCCAGCACCAGAACGGACAGGGGAAATGAGCAGTTCTTC	CASTRTDRGNEQFF
TRBV12-3/TRBV12-4	many	.	TRBJ1-2	TGTGCCAGCAGATGGAGGACCGGAGGCTATGGCTACACCTTC	CASRWRTGGYGYTF
TRBV7-9	many	.	TRBJ2-2	TGTGCCAGCAACCTCGGCGTCTCGTCCGGGGAGCTGTTTTTT	CASNLGVSSGELFF
TRBV7-8	.	.	TRBJ1-2	TGTGCCAGCAGCAAAGACCGAGCGGACAGAAGATACTACACCTTC	CASSKDRADRRYYTF
TRBV28	.	TRBD2	TRBJ2-2	TGTGCCAGCACCCACCAACCGGGACTAGCGGGATCCGGGGAGCTGTTTTTT	CASTHQPGLAGSGELFF
TRBV12-3/TRBV12-4	.	TRBD1	TRBJ2-3	TGTGCCAGCAAAGCCTGGGACAGGGAAACAGATACGCAGTATTTT	CASKAWDRETDTQYF
TRBV7-2	few	.	TRBJ2-5	TGTGCCAGCAGTCACCCCGAGACCCAGTACTTC	CASSHPETQYF
TRBV5-4	many	.	TRBJ2-1	TGTGCCAGCAGCTTGCAGGGACCCTACAATGAGCAGTTCTTC	CASSLQGPYNEQFF
TRBV6-2/TRBV6-3	.	TRBD2	TRBJ2-1	TGTGCCAGCAGTCCCCTCGGCGGGGGGTTTTCCTACAATGAGCAGTTCTTC	CASSPLGGGFSYNEQFF
TRBV10-3	.	.	TRBJ1-1	TGTGCCATCGGCAGGGGTAACACTGAAGCTTTCTTT	CAIGRGNTEAFF
TRBV20-1	few	.	TRBJ1-2	TGCAGTGCTAGAGGAGGGGAGGTTTTCTATGGCTACACCTTC	CSARGGEVFYGYTF
TRBV20-1	.	.	TRBJ1-4	TGCAGTGCTAGTAAGGCACTCAAACTGTTTTTT	CSASKALKLFF
TRBV7-2	.	TRBD2	TRBJ2-3	TGTGCCAGCAGCCCGGGACTAGCGGGACTGTATTTT	CASSPGLAGLYF
TRBV2	.	.	TRBJ1-2	TGTGCCACCCAGGGGAACGGCTACACCTTC	CATQGNGYTF
TRBV5-1	.	TRBD2	TRBJ2-3	TGCGCCAGCAGCATAGGGACTAGCGGGGGCACGCAGTATTTT	CASSIGTSGGTQYF
TRBV29-1	.	.	TRBJ2-7	TGCAGCGTTGTGAGTTTGGGCCGGGACACCCTCTACGAGCAGTACTTC	CSVVSLGRDTLYEQYF
TRBV7-2	.	.	TRBJ2-1	TGTGCCAGCAGCCCCCGCCTACTAGCAAGATCCTACAATGAGCAGTTCTTC	CASSPRLLARSYNEQFF
TRBV5-1	few	.	TRBJ2-5	TGCGCCAGCAGCCACAGGGAAGAGACCCAGTACTTC	CASSHREETQYF